This T cell receptor (beta chain) was recorded in a study of blood T cell repertoires in COVID-19. The V gene's germline CDR1 is LNHDA and CDR2 SQIVND (reference sequence). CDR3 length equals 15 residues. The V end was cut by 3 bases, the J end by 1 base, with 9 bases between. The table lists this clone with a few counts. Method: immunoSEQ multiplex PCR; TCRdb's copy keeps in-frame clones and lacks some. The repertoire holds about 520,000 clones, around 85% seen once, with roughly 3.2% in the top ten. The chain joins TRBV19 to TRBJ2-2; the D gene is possibly TRBD1 (5 bases). The sequenced sample consisted of peripheral blood. This TCR came from a human donor in a cohort sampled during active COVID-19. CDR3: CASSIRRGNTGELFF. CDR3 sequence (DNA): TGTGCCAGTAGTATCCGAAGGGGGAACACCGGGGAGCTGTTTTTT.